This is a list of T cell receptor beta chains from one sample in a study of molecular identifiers for immune sequencing clone quantification. TCRdb itself ran the PCR reads through MiXCR, one entry per CDR3 protein. The table lists over 600,000 distinct CDR3 sequences, nearly 20% of them singletons, with 0.75% to 0.95% in the top ten. The material sequenced was naive CD8+ T cells from blood, with Jurkat cell RNA spiked in. The receptors come from a human donor in good health. Some libraries in this study had Jurkat cell RNA spiked in. The CDR3 runs from the conserved cysteine through the conserved F or W. D genes are given only for firm matches. Rows may omit the clone size; those that give it use once, few, many or a size class.

size	D	V	J	DNA	CDR3
many	.	TRBV19	TRBJ2-3	TGTGCCAGTAGCTTTTTTACGGGGGATACGCAGTATTTT	CASSFFTGDTQYF
.	.	TRBV19	TRBJ2-7	TGTGCCAGTAGTGCGACTCCCGGGACAACCGAGCGGTACTTC	CASSATPGTTERYF
many	TRBD2	TRBV12-3/TRBV12-4	TRBJ2-3	TGTGCCAGCAGTTTAAGCGGGATTAGCACAGATACGCAGTATTTT	CASSLSGISTDTQYF
.	TRBD1	TRBV4-3	TRBJ2-2	TGCGCCAGCAGCCAAAGTCAGGGGGCGATAGGGGAGCTGTTTTTT	CASSQSQGAIGELFF
many	.	TRBV7-6	TRBJ2-7	TGTGCCAGCAGCCACGACAGCGCCTACGAGCAGTACTTC	CASSHDSAYEQYF
.	.	TRBV6-2/TRBV6-3	TRBJ2-7	TGTGCCAGCAGCGAACCGCATTCAGGACTCGTCTACGAGCAGTACTTC	CASSEPHSGLVYEQYF
few	TRBD1	TRBV5-6	TRBJ2-3	TGTGCCAGCAGCCTGGGGACAGGGGGCATTGTAGATACGCAGTATTTT	CASSLGTGGIVDTQYF
many	.	TRBV7-9	TRBJ2-3	TGTGCCAGCAGCTCAGGCAACACAGATACGCAGTATTTT	CASSSGNTDTQYF
many	TRBD2	TRBV4-3	TRBJ2-1	TGCGCCAGCAGCCAAGCTAGCGGGAGTCACAATGAGCAGTTCTTC	CASSQASGSHNEQFF
many	.	TRBV7-9	TRBJ2-1	TGTGCCAGCAGCTTAGGAAGCTTTTCTAAGGGGGGCAATGAGCAGTTCTTC	CASSLGSFSKGGNEQFF
many	.	TRBV5-4	TRBJ2-6	TGTGCCAGCGGACAGTCCCACTCTGGGGCCAACGTCCTGACTTTC	CASGQSHSGANVLTF
.	.	TRBV7-9	TRBJ1-5	TGTACCAGCAGCTTAGGACAGATCAATCAGCCCCAGCATTTT	CTSSLGQINQPQHF
many	.	TRBV11-2	TRBJ2-1	TGTGCCAGCAGCTTAGATCCGGGGGCCGGGGGCTACAATGAGCAGTTCTTC	CASSLDPGAGGYNEQFF
.	.	TRBV13	TRBJ2-7	TGTGCCAGCAGCTCCAGGGGAAGGGGGGACGAGCAGTACTTC	CASSSRGRGDEQYF